These 8 T cell receptor beta chains originate from one sample sequenced in a study of blood T cell repertoires in COVID-19. Repertoires were generated with immunoSEQ multiplex PCR, while TCRdb's copy carries only in-frame clones and drops some. This table holds approximately 360,000 clones, 88% found once. The sample was PBMCs or T cells enriched from blood (not recorded which). These receptors were taken from a woman between 25 and 40 years old with acute COVID-19.

This clone showed up just once. This chain joins TRBV10-3 and TRBJ1-2; 7 nucleotides align to TRBD1. Germline V gene sequence: CDR1 ENHRY, CDR2 SYGVKD. CDR3 size: 14 residues. V trimming: 2 bases; J trimming: 1 base; junction bases outside the gene matches: 1. The CDR3 DNA is TGTGCCATCAGTGAGGACAGGGATAACTATGGCTACACCTTC. Translating it yields CAISEDRDNYGYTF.

This clone was picked up one time. V is TRBV29-1 and J is TRBJ1-2, with TRBD1 matching 7 bases. The CDR3 is 13 amino acids. Germline V gene lookup returns CDR1 SQVTM and CDR2 ANQGSEA. The V and J ends lost 6 bases and 6 bases, in that order; junction bases with no gene match: 10. The CDR3 DNA follows: TGCAGCGTCAGAACCGGGACAGTGGATGGCTACACCTTC. This translates into CSVRTGTVDGYTF.

The chain uses TRBV4-1 and TRBJ2-3; the match to TRBD2 covers 7 bases. In germline, CDR1 is MGHRA, CDR2 YSYEKL. Germline trimming cut 1 base from V and 2 bases from J; bases unmatched to any gene: 9. This CDR3 spans 17 amino acids. CDR3 nucleotides: TGCGCCAGCAGCCAAGTCGATATGGGACTAACCACAGATACGCAGTATTTT. Its protein is CASSQVDMGLTTDTQYF.

This chain joins TRBV5-1 and TRBJ2-7; the D gene is possibly TRBD1 (5 bases). The germline V gene has CDR1 SGHRS and CDR2 YFSETQ. Trimming took off 2 bases at V and 3 bases at J, with 24 bases between the two ends. The CDR3 extends over 18 amino acids. CDR3 DNA: TGCGCCAGCAGCTTCGGTTCAGGGTCCCCGAACAACGTCTACGAGCAGTACTTC. This encodes CASSFGSGSPNNVYEQYF.

The chain is built from TRBV18 and TRBJ2-6, with D unclear. This CDR3 spans 16 amino acids. Trimming removed 3 bases at V and 0 bases at J, with 9 bases between. In germline, CDR1 is KGHSH, CDR2 LQKENI. The CDR3 DNA sequence: TGTGCCAGCTCACCCCGAGACAACTCTGGGGCCAACGTCCTGACTTTC. This codes for CASSPRDNSGANVLTF.

A few counts support this clone. The V and J genes are TRBV7-3 and TRBJ2-7; TRBD1 aligns across 8 bases. CDR3 length: 14 amino acids. CDR1 is SGHTA, CDR2 FQGTGA, per germline. The ends lost 4 bases at V and 6 bases at J; junction bases unmatched: 8. The DNA of the CDR3 is TGTGCCAGCAGCTCCGGACAGGGAGGATCCGAGCAGTACTTC. It encodes CASSSGQGGSEQYF.

The V call is TRBV24-1, the J call TRBJ2-1; 7 bases align to TRBD1. From germline, CDR1 is KGHDR and CDR2 SFDVKD. The CDR3 runs to 16 residues. The J segment lost 6 bases and the V segment lost 4 bases, leaving 11 bases of the junction unmatched. The DNA of the CDR3 is TGTGCCACCAGTGACCCCCCCTCGCAGGGGGTCAATGAGCAGTTCTTC. Amino acids: CATSDPPSQGVNEQFF.

This clone occurred a few times. The chain has TRBV29-1 and TRBJ2-7; 7 bases match TRBD2. Germline loops: CDR1 SQVTM, CDR2 ANQGSEA. CDR3 size: 12 residues. The trim removed 3 bases at V and 9 bases at J, leaving 8 bases unmatched. The CDR3 protein is CSVDSGSTGQYF. For the CDR3, the DNA is TGCAGCGTTGATAGCGGGTCTACAGGGCAGTACTTC.